This T cell receptor (beta chain) appears in the sequencing data of a study of blood T cell repertoires in COVID-19. Across the study: Some COVID-19 samples were acute and others convalescent; all came from the United States, Italy and Spain. T cells, B-cell-depleted T cells, or PBMCs supplied cDNA or gDNA.

V lost 3 bases and J lost 5, with 5 bases in between. From germline, CDR1 is SGHRS and CDR2 YFSETQ. The CDR3 runs to 11 residues. Original processing notes: Amplified reference gene primers provided the basis for estimating nucleated cell counts. Data came from immunoSEQ multiplex PCR; TCRdb stores just in-frame clones and leaves some out. V and J calls and clone size are those listed in that table; D and trimming were worked out from the DNA. The sample includes approximately 230,000 clones, about 91% seen only once; the top ten take around 6.5%. Seattle patients were enrolled during active infection and followed longitudinally.

The clonotype comes from a woman in her 30s with COVID-19, enrolled during active disease. The V gene is TRBV5-1, the J gene TRBJ1-2, with a tentative D call TRBD1 (5 bases). The sample consisted of peripheral blood. CDR3 loop: CASSSGYGYTF. In nucleotides, the CDR3 is TGCGCCAGCAGCTCAGGGTATGGCTACACCTTC.